The sequence of this T cell receptor (beta chain) was determined in a study of blood T cell repertoires in COVID-19. For the study at large: The origin of the acute and convalescent COVID-19 samples was the United States, Italy and Spain. PBMCs, B-cell-depleted T cells, or T cells provided the cDNA or gDNA that made up the material.

Per the germline V gene, CDR1 is KGHSH and CDR2 is LQKENI. Trimming cost V 5 bases and J 2 bases; bases outside gene matches: 9. This CDR3 comprises 18 residues. In the original workflow: Estimation of nucleated cell counts relied on the amplification of reference gene primers. Method: immunoSEQ multiplex PCR; TCRdb's copy keeps in-frame clones and lacks some. From that table come the V and J calls and clone size; the DNA was used to work out D and trimming. The repertoire holds some 100,000 clones, with roughly 79% as singletons. This clone showed up just a few times. V and J are TRBV18 and TRBJ2-1, with 13 bases identical to TRBD2. What was sequenced was peripheral blood. The sequence derives from a human donor in a cohort sampled during active COVID-19. The chain's CDR3 is CASSKTSGRAVTYNEQFF. The CDR3 coding sequence is TGTGCCAGCTCAAAAACTAGCGGGAGGGCCGTGACCTACAATGAGCAGTTCTTC.